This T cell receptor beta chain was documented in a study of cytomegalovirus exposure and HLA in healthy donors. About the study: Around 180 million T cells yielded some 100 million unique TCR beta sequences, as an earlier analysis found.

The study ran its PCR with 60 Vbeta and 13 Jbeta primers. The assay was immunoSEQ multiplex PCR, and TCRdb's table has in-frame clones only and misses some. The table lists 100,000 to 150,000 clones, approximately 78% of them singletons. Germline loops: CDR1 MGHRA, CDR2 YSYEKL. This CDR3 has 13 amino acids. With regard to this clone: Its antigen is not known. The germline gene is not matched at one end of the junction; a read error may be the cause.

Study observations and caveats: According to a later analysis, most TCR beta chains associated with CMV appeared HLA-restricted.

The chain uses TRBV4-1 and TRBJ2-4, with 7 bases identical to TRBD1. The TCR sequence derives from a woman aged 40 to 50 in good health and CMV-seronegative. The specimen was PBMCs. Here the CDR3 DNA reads TGCGCCAGCAGCCGGGGACAGCAAAACAGTCAGTACTTC. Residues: CASSRGQQNSQYF.